This T cell receptor (beta chain) was sequenced in a study of blood T cell repertoires in COVID-19. Clones were read by immunoSEQ multiplex PCR, and TCRdb kept only the in-frame ones, dropping some. The sample lists 300,000 to 400,000 clones, approximately 92% occurring once. The junction had 13 bases not matched to a gene; V was cut back by 5 bases and J by 6 bases. Germline V gives CDR1 KGHDR, CDR2 SFDVKD. This CDR3 spans 16 amino acids. The source of this sequence is a young man who had recovered from COVID-19. The chain employs TRBV24-1 and TRBJ2-7, with TRBD1 matching 9 bases. Sequenced: PBMCs or T cells enriched from blood (not recorded which). Here the CDR3 reads CATSGEPGQGATEQYF. DNA for the CDR3: TGTGCCACCAGTGGGGAACCGGGACAGGGTGCAACCGAGCAGTACTTC.